What follows are 17 T cell receptor beta chains derived from one specimen sequenced in a study of PD-L1 blockade in urothelial cancer. Stated time point: peripheral blood 6 weeks after treatment start. Produced via immunoSEQ multiplex PCR; TCRdb's table is partial and in-frame only. The table lists around 69,000 clones, 85% to 95% of them singletons. The sample here was PBMCs, taken around atezolizumab (anti-PD-L1) treatment. These receptors were taken from a woman of 80 years or more with urothelial cancer.

This chain links TRBV30 with TRBJ2-1; D unclear. The CDR3 has 14 amino acids. Germline lookup yields CDR1 GTSNPN and CDR2 SVGIG (reference sequence). The V and J ends lost 1 base and 6 bases respectively, with 13 bases between them. This CDR3 reads CAWSGLPGGNEQFF. CDR3 sequence (DNA): TGTGCCTGGAGTGGCCTCCCGGGTGGCAATGAGCAGTTCTTC.

This chain joins TRBV7-3 and TRBJ2-1, with a weak D call TRBD2 (6 bases). This CDR3 spans 14 amino acids. The germline gives CDR1 SGHTA, CDR2 FQGTGA. V was trimmed by 4 bases and J by 6 bases, leaving 13 bases between them. The CDR3 DNA is TGTGCCAGCAGCTCACAGGTAGCGGTCAATGAGCAGTTCTTC. Encoded protein: CASSSQVAVNEQFF.

The chain is built from TRBV7-6 and TRBJ1-1; D gene ambiguous. Trimming removed 4 bases at V and 5 bases at J, with 8 bases between. This CDR3 has 12 residues. In germline, CDR1 is SGHVS, CDR2 FNYEAQ. CDR3 in amino acids: CASSSVITEAFF. In nucleotides, the CDR3 is TGTGCCAGCAGCTCCGTAATAACTGAAGCTTTCTTT. The full variable domain, its missing parts supplied by reference TRBV7-6 and TRBJ1-1, is GAGVSQSPRYKVTKRGQDVALRCDPISGHVSLYWYRQALGQGPEFLTYFNYEAQQDKSGLPNDRFSAERPEGSISTLTIQRTEQRDSAMYRCASSSVITEAFFGQGTRLTVV.

The chain recombines TRBV18 with TRBJ1-5; 7 bases agree with TRBD1. V lost 1 base and J lost 5; bases outside the gene matches: 2. The CDR3 is 14 amino acids. CDR1 is KGHSH and CDR2 is LQKENI in the germline V gene. CDR3 region: CASSPQGADQPQHF. The CDR3 DNA sequence: TGTGCCAGCTCACCACAGGGGGCGGATCAGCCCCAGCATTTT.

The CDR3: CASSLENRLSSNQPQHF. The CDR3 coding sequence is TGTGCCAGCAGCTTAGAGAACAGACTATCTAGCAATCAGCCCCAGCATTTT. The chain carries TRBV7-2 and TRBJ1-5, with D unclear. The length of the CDR3 is 17 residues. Germline V gene sequence: CDR1 SGHTA, CDR2 FQGNSA. V shed 1 base and J shed 0 bases, with 13 bases lying between them.

The chain joins TRBV9 to TRBJ1-2; 10 bases map to TRBD1. With 4 bases clipped from V and 7 bases from J, the junction kept 7 bases outside the gene matches. Germline CDR1 reads SGDLS; CDR2 reads YYNGEE. The CDR3 runs 14 residues. The CDR3 nucleotides read TGTGCCAGCAGCCCACGACAGGGGGCGGCTGGCTACACCTTC. It codes for CASSPRQGAAGYTF.

This chain joins TRBV6-1 and TRBJ2-7; 8 bases fit TRBD2. CDR1 is MNHNS and CDR2 is SASEGT in the germline V gene. Germline trimming cut 2 bases from V and 4 bases from J; bases unmatched to any gene: 7. CDR3 length equals 15 residues. The CDR3 loop is CASSERSGGWYEQYF. The CDR3 DNA reads TGTGCCAGCAGTGAACGGTCGGGAGGGTGGTACGAGCAGTACTTC.

This CDR3 is CASSEMGLAGSVEQFF. CDR3 bases: TGTGCCAGCAGTGAGATGGGACTAGCGGGATCAGTTGAGCAGTTCTTC. The chain employs TRBV2 and TRBJ2-1, with TRBD2 matching over 13 bases. The germline V gene has CDR1 SNHLY and CDR2 FYNNEI. Trimming at V came to 3 bases and at J to 9 bases, leaving 8 bases not matched to a gene. The CDR3 is 16 amino acids.

The rearrangement uses TRBV28 and TRBJ1-4, with a tentative D call TRBD1 (5 bases). Germline V gives CDR1 MDHEN, CDR2 SYDVKM. This CDR3 region has 12 residues. With 6 bases removed from V and 11 bases from J, the gap between germline ends came to 13 bases. The CDR3 DNA is TGTGCCAGCAGGGGGCTGGAAAGGAAACTGTTTTTT. This gives the protein CASRGLERKLFF.

This clone was seen a few times. The rearrangement links TRBV28 to TRBJ2-2; weak D call: TRBD2 (6 bases). CDR3 length: 14 amino acids. Trimming left V 8 bases short and J 4 bases short, with 14 bases between. Germline loops: CDR1 MDHEN, CDR2 SYDVKM. CDR3 in DNA: TGTGCCAGCCTGACTAGTACAAGCACCGGGGAGCTGTTTTTT. This codes for CASLTSTSTGELFF.

The chain joins TRBV5-4 to TRBJ2-1; D is undetermined. Trimming removed 7 bases from V and 3 bases from J, with 14 bases in between. The CDR3 has 14 residues. Germline assignment: CDR1 SGHNT and CDR2 YYREEE (reference sequence). The CDR3 loop reads CASSTMTVYNEQFF. The CDR3 coding sequence is TGTGCCAGCTCGACGATGACTGTCTACAATGAGCAGTTCTTC.

This clone is a singleton in its sample. CDR3 in amino acids: CASNPGTSLEQYF. The CDR3 nucleotides read TGTGCCAGCAACCCCGGGACATCCCTCGAGCAGTACTTC. This sequence joins TRBV2 and TRBJ2-7; TRBD1 might be the D (6 bases). The CDR3 has 13 amino acids. The V gene lost 7 bases and the J gene lost 6 bases, with 16 bases spanning the gap. Germline V gives CDR1 SNHLY, CDR2 FYNNEI.

This chain uses TRBV5-1 with TRBJ1-2, with D tentatively TRBD1 (6 bases). CDR1 is SGHRS, CDR2 YFSETQ, per germline. Deletions cut 4 bases from V and 2 bases from J, with 12 bases between. The CDR3 has 14 amino acids. Here the CDR3 DNA reads TGCGCCAGCAGCCCGCAGGGGACCAACTATGGCTACACCTTC. It translates to CASSPQGTNYGYTF.

This chain connects TRBV5-1 to TRBJ1-1, with unresolved D. Germline assignment: CDR1 SGHRS and CDR2 YFSETQ. V lost 5 bases to trimming and J lost 1 base, with 9 bases between them. CDR3 length: 13 residues. CDR3 protein: CASSIMRNTEAFF. CDR3 bases: TGCGCCAGCAGTATTATGAGGAACACTGAAGCTTTCTTT. Combining the CDR3 with reference TRBV5-1 and TRBJ1-1 gives the whole variable domain KAGVTQTPRYLIKTRGQQVTLSCSPISGHRSVSWYQQTPGQGLQFLFEYFSETQRNKGNFPGRFSGRQFSNSRSEMNVSTLELGDSALYLCASSIMRNTEAFFGQGTRLTVV.

The V and J genes are TRBV7-9 and TRBJ2-1, with TRBD1 matching 8 bases. Germline loops: CDR1 SEHNR, CDR2 FQNEAQ (reference sequence). CDR3 length equals 15 residues. The V and J ends lost 8 bases and 4 bases, in that order; junction bases with no gene match: 10. The CDR3 loop is CASEPGTGFYNEQFF. CDR3 coding DNA: TGTGCCAGCGAGCCCGGGACAGGATTTTACAATGAGCAGTTCTTC. Full variable domain (rest looked up from reference TRBV7-9 and TRBJ2-1): DTGVSQNPRHKITKRGQNVTFRCDPISEHNRLYWYRQTLGQGPEFLTYFQNEAQLEKSRLLSDRFSAERPKGSFSTLEIQRTEQGDSAMYLCASEPGTGFYNEQFFGPGTRLTVL.

The V gene is TRBV9, the J gene TRBJ1-4; 7 positions match TRBD1. V trimming: 4 bases; J trimming: 6 bases; junction bases outside the gene matches: 9. The CDR3 has 15 residues. Looked up from germline, CDR1 is SGDLS and CDR2 is YYNGEE. DNA for the CDR3: TGTGCCAGCAGCACCAGACAGGGAGAACATGAAAAACTGTTTTTT. This codes for CASSTRQGEHEKLFF.

This clone was observed once. This chain links TRBV28 with TRBJ1-5; 8 bases align to TRBD1. The CDR3 length is 15 residues. V was pared by 5 bases and J by 0 bases, with 3 bases of the junction left unmatched. Germline CDR1 reads MDHEN; CDR2 reads SYDVKM. The CDR3 bases are TGTGCCAGCAGTACGGGACAGGCTAGCAATCAGCCCCAGCATTTT. Translated, it gives CASSTGQASNQPQHF. Supplemented by reference TRBV28 and TRBJ1-5, the full variable domain reads DVKVTQSSRYLVKRTGEKVFLECVQDMDHENMFWYRQDPGLGLRLIYFSYDVKMKEKGDIPEGYSVSREKKERFSLILESASTNQTSMYLCASSTGQASNQPQHFGDGTRLSIL.